One sample yielded the 27 T cell receptor beta chains listed below, sequenced in a study of blood T cell repertoires in COVID-19. Generated by immunoSEQ multiplex PCR, the TCRdb table keeps only in-frame clones and is missing some. The table shows 62,000 or so clones, with roughly three quarters occurring only once. The sample taken for sequencing was peripheral blood. The source of these receptors is a man in his fifties or sixties with COVID-19, enrolled during active disease.

The chain combines TRBV19 with TRBJ1-1; D not certain. The V gene lost 7 bases and the J gene lost 4 bases, with 13 bases spanning the gap. The CDR3 spans 13 residues. Looked up from germline, CDR1 is LNHDA and CDR2 is SQIVND (reference sequence). The CDR3 sequence: CASIKARGTEAFF. CDR3 sequence (DNA): TGTGCCAGTATCAAGGCCCGGGGCACTGAAGCTTTCTTT.

The chain employs TRBV7-7 and TRBJ2-6, with TRBD2 as a possible D gene (6 bases). V was pared by 10 bases and J by 2 bases, with 15 bases between. The germline CDR1 and CDR2 sequences are SSHAT and FNYEAQ (reference sequence). The CDR3 is 15 amino acids. CDR3 sequence reads: CATRTGEAGANVLTF. CDR3 nucleotide sequence: TGTGCCACCCGAACGGGGGAAGCTGGGGCCAACGTCCTGACTTTC.

The V gene is TRBV18, the J gene TRBJ1-1; 7 nucleotides agree with TRBD1. V shed 2 bases and J 6 bases; nucleotides not matched to a gene: 3. CDR1 and CDR2 (germline): KGHSH, LQKENI. This CDR3 has 13 residues. CDR3 sequence: CASSPDRASEAFF. The DNA for the CDR3 is TGTGCCAGCTCACCAGACAGGGCCTCTGAAGCTTTCTTT.

This rearrangement joins TRBV5-4 to TRBJ2-3, with 9 bases lining up with TRBD2. Germline V lookup: CDR1 SGHNT, CDR2 YYREEE (reference sequence). V trimming: 0 bases; J trimming: 6 bases; junction bases outside the gene matches: 2. The CDR3 has 14 residues. The chain's CDR3 is CASSLGLAADTQYF. DNA of the CDR3: TGTGCCAGCAGCTTGGGACTAGCGGCCGATACGCAGTATTTT.

The J gene is TRBJ1-5, the V gene TRBV9; D remains unclear. V was shortened by 3 bases and J by 4 bases, with 8 bases between the two germline ends. This CDR3 is built from 13 residues. The V gene's germline CDR1 is SGDLS and CDR2 YYNGEE. The CDR3: CASSADTNQPQHF. Here the CDR3 DNA reads TGTGCCAGCAGCGCAGACACGAATCAGCCCCAGCATTTT.

The chain links TRBV12-5 to TRBJ2-2; 7 bases are a match to TRBD1. The CDR3 spans 14 residues. Germline V lookup: CDR1 LGHNT, CDR2 FRNRAP. Trimming cost V 6 bases and J 6 bases; bases outside gene matches: 7. The DNA of the CDR3 is TGTGCTAGTGGGGGGACAGACGGGGCCGGGGAGCTGTTTTTT. Protein sequence: CASGGTDGAGELFF.

The rearrangement links TRBV7-2 to TRBJ2-5; unclear D gene. There are 13 residues in the CDR3. The V gene's germline CDR1 is SGHTA and CDR2 FQGNSA. Trimming removed 3 bases from V and 1 base from J, with 6 bases in between. The CDR3 DNA follows: TGTGCCAGCAGCTTGTACACCCAAGAGACCCAGTACTTC. This encodes CASSLYTQETQYF.

Note on this clone: One end of the junction does not line up with germline, which may come from a read error. Written as DNA, the CDR3 is TGTGCTAGTGCTTTGTCAGGGCACGATACGCAGTATTTT. Protein product: CASALSGHDTQYF. The genes are TRBV12-5 and TRBJ2-3; maybe TRBD1 (5 bases). Germline V gives CDR1 LGHNT, CDR2 FRNRAP. CDR3 length: 13 amino acids.

V and J are TRBV20-1 and TRBJ2-5; D perhaps matches TRBD2 (5 bases). V was cut by 3 bases and J by 5 bases, with 13 bases left in between. The CDR3 contains 13 residues. Germline CDR1 reads DFQATT; CDR2 reads SNEGSKA (reference sequence). The CDR3 reads CSASERPGETQYF. The DNA for the CDR3 is TGCAGTGCTAGTGAACGCCCGGGGGAGACCCAGTACTTC.

The chain recombines TRBV11-2 with TRBJ2-1, with D tentatively TRBD2 (6 bases). CDR1 and CDR2 (germline): SGHAT, FQNNGV. CDR3 length: 13 amino acids. Trimming stripped 5 bases from V and 6 bases from J, with 11 bases between. CDR3 nucleotides: TGTGCCAGCAGCCTAGGACTATCCAATGAGCAGTTCTTC. Protein product: CASSLGLSNEQFF.

The chain uses TRBV7-7 and TRBJ2-5; no firm D call. This CDR3 has 15 residues. V was trimmed by 5 bases and J by 4 bases, leaving 17 bases between them. Germline lookup yields CDR1 SSHAT and CDR2 FNYEAQ (reference sequence). DNA for the CDR3: TGTGCCAGCAGCCCCGCCCCAGTGGAGATAGAGACCCAGTACTTC. Amino acid sequence: CASSPAPVEIETQYF. Full variable domain (missing parts from reference TRBV7-7 and TRBJ2-5): GAGVSQSPRYKVTKRGQDVTLRCDPISSHATLYWYQQALGQGPEFLTYFNYEAQPDKSGLPSDRFSAERPEGSISTLTIQRTEQRDSAMYRCASSPAPVEIETQYFGPGTRLLVL.

In its sample, this clone ranks as medium-sized (0.01 to 0.1%). This chain uses TRBV4-1 with TRBJ2-2; TRBD2 agrees at 10 bases. Trimming took 8 bases from V and 1 from J; bases not matched to a gene: 7. This CDR3 is 16 amino acids long. The V gene's germline CDR1 is MGHRA and CDR2 YSYEKL. Here the CDR3 DNA reads TGCGCCAGCGGCGAGCGGGGGGGCGGGAACACCGGGGAGCTGTTTTTT. It codes for CASGERGGGNTGELFF.

The rearrangement joins TRBV24-1 to TRBJ2-7; TRBD2 is a possible D gene (6 bases). The CDR3 covers 12 residues. The V end was cut by 8 bases, the J end by 0 bases, with 7 bases between. The germline CDR1 and CDR2 sequences are KGHDR and SFDVKD. The CDR3 protein is CATTTSSYEQYF. CDR3 in DNA: TGTGCCACCACGACTAGCTCCTACGAGCAGTACTTC.

This clone was observed a handful of times. This rearrangement joins TRBV28 to TRBJ2-3, with D perhaps matching TRBD2 (6 bases). Germline V lookup: CDR1 MDHEN, CDR2 SYDVKM. V lost 10 bases to trimming and J lost 2 bases, with 22 bases between them. The CDR3 covers 16 residues. CDR3 in amino acids: CATEGAGRGSTDTQYF. DNA of the CDR3: TGTGCCACCGAAGGGGCGGGACGAGGATCCACAGATACGCAGTATTTT.

The gene calls are TRBV15 and TRBJ2-2; 9 bases are shared with TRBD1. Germline V gene data show CDR1 as LNHNV and CDR2 as YYDKDF (reference sequence). J gave up 4 bases and V 3 bases, and 12 bases lay outside the gene matches. This CDR3 region has 18 residues. The CDR3 DNA reads TGTGCCACCAGCAGGGACATCCACCGGGACAGGGCCACCGGGGAGCTGTTTTTT. Amino acids: CATSRDIHRDRATGELFF.

CDR3 sequence (DNA): TGTGCCAGCAGCCCAGCACTAGCGGGGGCTCAAGAGACCCAGTACTTC. It encodes CASSPALAGAQETQYF. V is TRBV4-2 and J is TRBJ2-5, with 11 bases matching TRBD2. Trimming took 4 bases from V and 2 from J; bases not matched to a gene: 6. The length of the CDR3 is 16 residues. Germline CDR1 LGHNA, CDR2 YNFKEQ.

Only a few counts were recorded for this clone. This rearrangement joins TRBV21-1 to TRBJ2-2; the table gives TRBD1 as D, unverified against the DNA. TRBV21-1 is labeled a pseudogene. The CDR3 length is 15 residues. The CDR3 coding sequence is TGTGCCAGCAGCGCGCAGGAGGGGGCAACCGGGGAGCTGTTTTTT. It encodes CASSAQEGATGELFF.

Here the CDR3 reads CAWSVGLAVFPEQYF. CDR3 bases: TGTGCCTGGAGTGTGGGACTAGCGGTCTTCCCCGAGCAGTACTTC. The genes are TRBV30 and TRBJ2-7, with TRBD2 matching over 11 bases. Germline CDR1 and CDR2: GTSNPN and SVGIG (reference sequence). The CDR3 length is 15 residues. V shed 0 bases, J shed 6 bases, and the junction held 7 bases outside the gene matches.

This chain uses TRBV7-6 with TRBJ1-1; D is undetermined. V gave up 2 bases and J gave up 0 bases, with 10 bases separating them. The CDR3 sequence is 15 residues long. Per the germline V gene, CDR1 is SGHVS and CDR2 is FNYEAQ. This CDR3 is CASSLKLEMNTEAFF. The CDR3 DNA reads as TGTGCCAGCAGCTTAAAGCTCGAGATGAACACTGAAGCTTTCTTT. Full variable domain (rest looked up from reference TRBV7-6 and TRBJ1-1): GAGVSQSPRYKVTKRGQDVALRCDPISGHVSLYWYRQALGQGPEFLTYFNYEAQQDKSGLPNDRFSAERPEGSISTLTIQRTEQRDSAMYRCASSLKLEMNTEAFFGQGTRLTVV.

The chain is built from TRBV11-1 and TRBJ1-1; the D gene is possibly TRBD1 (5 bases). The V gene lost 3 bases and the J gene lost 7 bases, with 9 bases spanning the gap. Per germline, CDR1 SGHAT and CDR2 FQDESV (reference sequence). The CDR3 is 12 residues long. This chain's CDR3 is CASSFPGFEAFF. CDR3 DNA: TGTGCCAGCAGCTTCCCAGGGTTTGAAGCTTTCTTT.

J is TRBJ1-2 and V is TRBV9; weak D call: TRBD1 (5 bases). Trimming removed 0 bases at V and 0 bases at J, with 9 bases between. The CDR3 totals 15 residues. Germline-derived CDR1 and CDR2 are SGDLS and YYNGEE. The CDR3 loop reads CASSVGQLANYGYTF. The CDR3 DNA sequence: TGTGCCAGCAGCGTAGGACAGCTTGCTAACTATGGCTACACCTTC.

This clone was observed a few times. This chain uses TRBV6-5 with TRBJ2-7; TRBD1 is a possible D gene (6 bases). The CDR3 runs to 13 residues. Trimming left V 11 bases short and J 2 bases short, with 16 bases between. Germline CDR1 reads MNHEY; CDR2 reads SVGAGI. CDR3: CALQGNDAYEQYF. CDR3 DNA sequence: TGTGCCCTACAGGGTAATGACGCCTACGAGCAGTACTTC.

The V gene is TRBV28, the J gene TRBJ1-1; D possibly corresponds to TRBD1 (5 bases). Per germline, CDR1 MDHEN and CDR2 SYDVKM. The CDR3 extends over 11 amino acids. Deletions cut 11 bases from V and 6 bases from J, with 13 bases between. CDR3 protein: CAAGGDPEAFF. The CDR3 DNA follows: TGTGCCGCGGGGGGGGACCCTGAAGCTTTCTTT.

In its sample, this clone was seen a few times. The chain employs TRBV30 and TRBJ1-6; 8 nucleotides line up with TRBD1. This CDR3 region has 15 residues. Germline V lookup: CDR1 GTSNPN, CDR2 SVGIG (reference sequence). The J segment lost 9 bases and the V segment lost 2 bases, leaving 9 bases of the junction unmatched. The CDR3 protein is CAWSTYRGASSPLHF. The CDR3 DNA reads TGTGCCTGGAGTACATACAGGGGGGCCAGTTCACCCCTCCACTTT.

The genes are TRBV5-6 and TRBJ2-4, with a tentative D call TRBD2 (6 bases). Germline V gene sequence: CDR1 SGHDT, CDR2 YYEEEE. This CDR3 comprises 15 residues. The V end was cut by 7 bases, the J end by 3 bases, with 17 bases between. This CDR3 is CASQNKGEVKNIQYF. DNA for the CDR3: TGTGCCAGCCAAAATAAAGGGGAGGTCAAAAACATTCAGTACTTC.

V gene TRBV7-6 combines with J gene TRBJ2-3; D is perhaps TRBD2 (5 bases). The V gene's germline CDR1 is SGHVS and CDR2 FNYEAQ. CDR3 length equals 17 residues. Trimming removed 3 bases from V and 4 bases from J, with 20 bases in between. The DNA for the CDR3 is TGTGCCAGCAGCTTTACGAATCTGGGAGTTCGATCAGATACGCAGTATTTT. This translates into CASSFTNLGVRSDTQYF.

This chain uses TRBV14 with TRBJ1-5; tentative D call: TRBD1 (6 bases). There are 16 residues in the CDR3. The V and J ends lost 2 bases and 1 base respectively, with 12 bases between them. Germline lookup yields CDR1 SGHDN and CDR2 FVKESK. This CDR3 reads CASSQKHRGSNQPQHF. The CDR3 bases are TGTGCCAGCAGCCAAAAGCATAGGGGGAGCAATCAGCCCCAGCATTTT.